Following are 8 T cell receptor beta chains from one sample sequenced in a study of Ad26.COV2.S vaccination and SARS-CoV-2 variants. The treatment denotes: around 19 received Ad26.COV2.S at low or high dose, single or two shots; roughly five received placebo; per-sample allocation not given. Collection of the samples took place on day 63 after the first injection of vaccine or placebo. The assay was immunoSEQ multiplex PCR, and TCRdb's table has in-frame clones only and misses some. The sample comprises hundreds of thousands of clones, around 90% of which are singletons, and approximately 5.9% rests with the top ten. This material consisted of peripheral blood, taken in a trial of Ad26.COV2.S vaccine versus placebo. Receptor source: a person aged 18-65 years who received the Ad26.COV2.S COVID-19 vaccine or a placebo.

The gene calls are TRBV5-1 and TRBJ2-3; 11 nucleotides match TRBD2. Per germline, CDR1 SGHRS and CDR2 YFSETQ. This CDR3 has 16 amino acids. The V segment lost 2 bases and the J segment 5 bases; nucleotides outside the gene matches: 7. The CDR3 region is CASSFRVAGGQDTQYF. The CDR3 DNA reads as TGCGCCAGCAGCTTTCGGGTAGCGGGAGGGCAAGATACGCAGTATTTT.

The chain links TRBV5-6 to TRBJ1-2, with unresolved D. The CDR3 covers 13 residues. V was shortened by 1 base and J by 4 bases, with 8 bases between the two germline ends. Germline V gene data show CDR1 as SGHDT and CDR2 as YYEEEE. This chain's CDR3 is CASSLSGSYGYTF. The CDR3 DNA follows: TGTGCCAGCAGCTTGTCAGGCTCCTATGGCTACACCTTC.

The chain recombines TRBV6-6 with TRBJ1-1; the D is unclear. This CDR3 contains 12 residues. V was trimmed by 0 bases and J by 6 bases, leaving 5 bases between them. Germline lookup yields CDR1 MNHNY and CDR2 SVGAGI (reference sequence). DNA of the CDR3: TGTGCCAGCAGTTACTCCGCCCCTGAAGCTTTCTTT. Amino acids: CASSYSAPEAFF.

CDR3 in amino acids: CASSPNEGVHTQYF. CDR3 nucleotide sequence: TGTGCCAGCAGCCCGAATGAGGGGGTTCATACGCAGTATTTT. This chain joins TRBV9 and TRBJ2-3; D might be TRBD1 (6 bases). Germline CDR1 reads SGDLS; CDR2 reads YYNGEE. The CDR3 has 14 amino acids. Trimming removed 4 bases from V and 7 bases from J, with 16 bases in between. Looking up the rest from reference TRBV9 and TRBJ2-3 gives the full variable domain: DSGVTQTPKHLITATGQRVTLRCSPRSGDLSVYWYQQSLDQGLQFLIQYYNGEERAKGNILERFSAQQFPDLHSELNLSSLELGDSALYFCASSPNEGVHTQYFGPGTRLTVL.

The J gene is TRBJ1-2, the V gene TRBV5-6; D unresolved. The CDR3 totals 13 residues. The V gene lost 1 base and the J gene lost 6 bases, with 10 bases spanning the gap. CDR1 is SGHDT and CDR2 is YYEEEE in the germline V gene. The CDR3 loop is CASSLMRDDGYTF. The CDR3 DNA sequence: TGTGCCAGCAGCTTGATGAGGGATGATGGCTACACCTTC.

This clone has just one count. The chain combines TRBV9 with TRBJ2-7; no clear D. The germline V gene encodes CDR1 SGDLS and CDR2 YYNGEE. The CDR3 runs 15 residues. Trimming removed 0 bases from V and 2 bases from J, with 12 bases in between. The CDR3 DNA reads as TGTGCCAGCAGCGTAGCCCCAGGTGCGGCCTACGAGCAGTACTTC. Its protein product is CASSVAPGAAYEQYF.

This chain joins TRBV7-8 and TRBJ2-3; 10 bases line up with TRBD1. CDR3 length: 15 amino acids. The germline CDR1 and CDR2 sequences are SGHVS and FQNEAQ. After removal of 5 bases from V and 6 bases from J, the junction contained 8 bases not matched to a gene. The CDR3 DNA follows: TGTGCCAGCAGCCCCTGGACAGGGGGTGTGGATACGCAGTATTTT. This sequence encodes CASSPWTGGVDTQYF.

V usage is TRBV30 and J usage is TRBJ2-7; maybe TRBD1 (6 bases). Trimming cost V 5 bases and J 3 bases, with 8 bases left between them. The CDR3 consists of 11 residues. Germline assignment: CDR1 GTSNPN and CDR2 SVGIG (reference sequence). The CDR3 region is CAWAQGYEQYF. Written as DNA, the CDR3 is TGTGCCTGGGCACAGGGCTACGAGCAGTACTTC.